This TCR beta chain is from a study of blood T cell repertoires in COVID-19. The CDR3 length is 14 residues. Germline V lookup: CDR1 SQVTM, CDR2 ANQGSEA. The V and J ends lost 3 bases and 2 bases respectively, with 13 bases between them. In the authors' workflow: Amplifying reference gene primers gave estimates of nucleated cell counts. Generated by immunoSEQ multiplex PCR, the TCRdb table keeps only in-frame clones and is missing some. V and J calls and clone size follow that table, whereas D and trimming were derived from the DNA. The profile shows approximately 300,000 clones, roughly 91% of them singletons.

The specimen was peripheral blood. The chain couples TRBV29-1 to TRBJ1-2, with D possibly being TRBD1 (5 bases). This TCR was sampled from a man aged 50-59 years with active or convalescent COVID-19. Here the CDR3 reads CSVEGGSLNYGYTF. The CDR3, as DNA: TGCAGCGTTGAGGGGGGGTCGCTAAACTATGGCTACACCTTC.